This T cell receptor beta chain was identified during a study of T cell repertoires in cytomegalovirus infection (dated by TCRdb to the late 2010s). About the study as a whole: Because public TCR beta signatures pointed to carriage of CMV infection together with the matching HLA type, the HLA type of each donor mattered for the analysis.

This clonotype was seen ten or more times. Its antigen has not been determined. Within one base of it there is no much larger clone, and no base qualities were kept. Sequencer: Illumina HiSeq 1500. The public reads were run again by TCRdb, first through fastp at Q25 and then through MiXCR, and only productive beta chains were kept. Here each entry gathers all rows of one CDR3 protein and keeps the most common genes and DNA. This sample comprises roughly 320,000 distinct CDR3 sequences, 8% to 9.5% of them detected only once. The ten largest make up 4.3% of the sample. Points the paper makes about the study in general: The ex vivo response was dominated by HLA-C-restricted CMV-specific TCR beta clonotypes, which also provided the single most frequent clonotype in two of eight donors. In both this cohort and an independent roughly 350-donor cohort, the cumulative frequency of public TCR beta family members distinguished carriers of CMV infection plus the relevant HLA type.

Ends trimmed: V by 1 base, J by 4 bases; bases unmatched to a gene: 9. The CDR3 covers 16 residues, taking in both the cysteine and the phenylalanine. Here the CDR3 DNA is all that survives: 48 bases in frame from base 1. CDR1 is given as SGHTA and CDR2 as FQGNSA, both from the germline V gene. Input material: PBMCs. Recombination joined TRBV7-2 with TRBJ1-2, with 7 bases aligning to TRBD1. This sequence originates from a human donor in good health (CMV status not recorded). Some clones in this sample may be carry-over from other donors' samples. This receptor carries the CDR3 CASSLGGGQRTYGYTF. The DNA sequence is as follows: TGTGCCAGCAGCTTAGGTGGGGGACAGAGGACCTATGGCTACACCTTC. With all but the CDR3 taken from the reference TRBV7-2 and TRBJ1-2 genes, the full variable domain is: GAGVSQSPSNKVTEKGKDVELRCDPISGHTALYWYRQSLGQGLEFLIYFQGNSAPDKSGLPSDRFSAERTGGSVSTLTIQRTQQEDSAVYLCASSLGGGQRTYGYTFGSGTRLTVV.